The rows below give T cell receptor beta chains drawn from one sample of a study of blood T cell repertoires in COVID-19. Sequencing used immunoSEQ multiplex PCR; TCRdb keeps in-frame clones, though not all of them. The profile shows under 80,000 clones, approximately 87% of them singletons. The sequenced material came from peripheral blood. The receptor set was obtained from a man in his 60s with acute or convalescent COVID-19. The CDR3 runs from the conserved cysteine through the conserved F or W. The D gene is left open where the match is weak. Clone sizes are given selectively: once, few, many, or a class where the clone is expanded.

CASSTGTGIYGYTF	TGTGCCAGCAGCACCGGGACAGGGATCTATGGCTACACCTTC	TRBD1	TRBV7-2	TRBJ1-2	NA
CASSAGLWNQPQHF	TGTGCCAGCAGCGCCGGACTGTGGAATCAGCCCCAGCATTTT	NA	TRBV7-6	TRBJ1-5	NA
CASSQVLIAGGPGGANVLTF	TGTGCCAGCAGCCAAGTTTTGATAGCGGGGGGGCCTGGTGGGGCCAACGTCCTGACTTTC	TRBD2	TRBV3-1/TRBV3-2	TRBJ2-6	NA
CASRDRGDSPLHF	TGTGCCAGCCGTGACAGGGGTGACTCACCCCTCCACTTT	TRBD1	TRBV6-1	TRBJ1-6	NA
CAWSVSGGGREKLFF	TGTGCCTGGAGTGTATCGGGGGGCGGGAGGGAAAAACTGTTTTTT	NA	TRBV30	TRBJ1-4	NA
CASSVQGAGKADTQYF	TGTGCCAGCAGCGTCCAGGGGGCGGGTAAGGCAGATACGCAGTATTTT	TRBD1	TRBV9	TRBJ2-3	NA
CAWARGFNEQFF	TGTGCCTGGGCGCGTGGTTTCAATGAGCAGTTCTTC	NA	TRBV30	TRBJ2-1	NA
CSASGGGYTF	TGCAGTGCTTCAGGGGGCGGCTACACCTTC	TRBD1	TRBV20-1	TRBJ1-2	NA
CASSQGIQVRSPLHF	TGCGCCAGCAGCCAAGGAATACAGGTGCGCTCACCCCTCCACTTT	NA	TRBV4-3	TRBJ1-6	NA
CASSPPGPSYNEQFF	TGTGCCAGCTCCCCCCCAGGGCCCTCCTACAATGAGCAGTTCTTC	NA	TRBV18	TRBJ2-1	NA
CASSTEENSPLHF	TGCGCCAGCAGCACCGAGGAGAATTCACCCCTCCACTTT	NA	TRBV5-1	TRBJ1-6	NA
CASSASSQGADEKLFF	TGTGCCAGCAGCGCCTCCTCACAGGGGGCCGATGAAAAACTGTTTTTT	TRBD1	TRBV9	TRBJ1-4	NA
CASTPRGGSRTDTQYF	TGTGCCAGCACCCCCCGGGGGGGCAGTCGCACAGATACGCAGTATTTT	TRBD2	TRBV9	TRBJ2-3	NA
CASSSGVSNTEAFF	TGTGCCAGCAGTTCGGGGGTGTCGAACACTGAAGCTTTCTTT	NA	TRBV27	TRBJ1-1	NA
CASSPRQQETQYF	TGTGCCAGCTCACCACGTCAGCAAGAGACCCAGTACTTC	NA	TRBV18	TRBJ2-5	once
CASSMGSGDEAFF	TGTGCCAGTAGTATGGGGAGTGGAGATGAAGCTTTCTTT	NA	TRBV19	TRBJ1-1	NA
CASSLGGGDNEQFF	TGTGCCAGCAGCTTGGGGGGGGGTGACAATGAGCAGTTCTTC	TRBD2	TRBV5-4	TRBJ2-1	NA
CSARRSTEAFF	TGCAGTGCTAGGAGGAGCACTGAAGCTTTCTTT	NA	TRBV20-1	TRBJ1-1	NA
CASSYSTGWKHIQYF	TGTGCCAGCAGTTACTCGACAGGGTGGAAACACATTCAGTACTTC	TRBD1	TRBV6-2/TRBV6-3	TRBJ2-4	NA
CASSLRGDTEAFF	TGTGCCAGCAGTTTAAGGGGTGACACTGAAGCTTTCTTT	NA	TRBV27	TRBJ1-1	NA
CASSYGTGDTEAFF	TGTGCCAGCAGTTACGGGACAGGGGACACTGAAGCTTTCTTT	TRBD1	TRBV6-6	TRBJ1-1	NA
CASSPTGTGNTIYF	TGCGCCAGCAGCCCGACAGGGACTGGAAACACCATATATTTT	TRBD1	TRBV5-1	TRBJ1-3	NA
CASSSGQGVSMNTEAFF	TGCGCCAGCAGCTCTGGACAGGGCGTGAGTATGAACACTGAAGCTTTCTTT	TRBD1	TRBV5-1	TRBJ1-1	NA
CASRKGTSLYNEQFF	TGTGCCAGCAGAAAAGGGACTAGCTTGTACAATGAGCAGTTCTTC	TRBD2	TRBV6-5	TRBJ2-1	few
CASTITSTEAFF	TGTGCCAGCACCATCACGAGCACTGAAGCTTTCTTT	NA	TRBV6-6	TRBJ1-1	NA
CASMGQAYEQYF	TGTGCCAGCATGGGACAGGCCTACGAGCAGTACTTC	TRBD1	TRBV7-8	TRBJ2-7	few
CASSIASGPTDTQYF	TGTGCCAGCAGCATCGCTAGCGGGCCCACAGATACGCAGTATTTT	TRBD2	TRBV13	TRBJ2-3	NA
CASSRDTYSYEQYF	TGTGCCAGTAGCCGGGACACATACTCCTACGAGCAGTACTTC	NA	TRBV19	TRBJ2-7	NA
CASSFRTARSGQETQYF	TGTGCCAGCAGCTTCCGGACAGCCCGGAGTGGGCAAGAGACCCAGTACTTC	NA	TRBV7-8	TRBJ2-5	NA
CASSVGNSGTTDTQYF	TGTGCCAGCAGCGTAGGAAATAGCGGGACAACAGATACGCAGTATTTT	TRBD2	TRBV9	TRBJ2-3	NA
CASSPQGTGELFF	TGTGCCAGCTCACCACAGGGGACCGGGGAGCTGTTTTTT	NA	TRBV18	TRBJ2-2	NA
CASSFGLNMNTEAFF	TGTGCCAGCAGCTTCGGACTGAACATGAACACTGAAGCTTTCTTT	NA	TRBV5-6	TRBJ1-1	once
CASSGTGRRGTEAFF	TGTGCCAGCAGCGGTACCGGGCGCCGGGGCACTGAAGCTTTCTTT	NA	TRBV6-5	TRBJ1-1	NA
CASSYSFGFGTGELFF	TGTGCCAGCAGTTACTCGTTCGGGTTCGGCACCGGGGAGCTGTTTTTT	NA	TRBV6-5	TRBJ2-2	NA
CASSRPSRGGMNTEAFF	TGTGCCAGCAGCCGCCCTTCAAGGGGGGGGATGAACACTGAAGCTTTCTTT	NA	TRBV6-2/TRBV6-3	TRBJ1-1	NA
CASSPDRAGQRSHEQYF	TGCGCCAGCAGTCCGGACAGAGCCGGACAAAGGAGCCACGAGCAGTACTTC	NA	TRBV23-1	TRBJ2-7	NA
CASSYGGRSTNEQFF	TGTGCCAGCAGTTACGGCGGGCGAAGCACCAATGAGCAGTTCTTC	NA	TRBV6-5	TRBJ2-1	many
CATSRGQGSGWEQFF	TGTGCCACCAGCAGGGGACAGGGGAGTGGTTGGGAGCAGTTCTTC	TRBD1	TRBV15	TRBJ2-1	NA
CASSTTWTGGGSVSNQPQHF	TGTGCCAGTAGTACCACCTGGACAGGGGGCGGATCGGTGAGCAATCAGCCCCAGCATTTT	TRBD1	TRBV19	TRBJ1-5	NA
CASSDPRQQETQYF	TGTGCCAGCAGTGACCCAAGACAGCAAGAGACCCAGTACTTC	NA	TRBV2	TRBJ2-5	NA
CASSSARDSRTLSTNEKLFF	TGTGCCAGCAGTTCTGCGCGGGACAGTCGTACGCTATCAACTAATGAAAAACTGTTTTTT	TRBD1	TRBV27	TRBJ1-4	NA
CASSLEWAPGPNEKLFF	TGTGCCAGCAGCTTAGAATGGGCCCCAGGGCCTAATGAAAAACTGTTTTTT	NA	TRBV7-2	TRBJ1-4	once
CASSLVGGSYEQYF	TGCGCCAGCAGCTTGGTAGGGGGCTCCTACGAGCAGTACTTC	NA	TRBV5-1	TRBJ2-7	NA